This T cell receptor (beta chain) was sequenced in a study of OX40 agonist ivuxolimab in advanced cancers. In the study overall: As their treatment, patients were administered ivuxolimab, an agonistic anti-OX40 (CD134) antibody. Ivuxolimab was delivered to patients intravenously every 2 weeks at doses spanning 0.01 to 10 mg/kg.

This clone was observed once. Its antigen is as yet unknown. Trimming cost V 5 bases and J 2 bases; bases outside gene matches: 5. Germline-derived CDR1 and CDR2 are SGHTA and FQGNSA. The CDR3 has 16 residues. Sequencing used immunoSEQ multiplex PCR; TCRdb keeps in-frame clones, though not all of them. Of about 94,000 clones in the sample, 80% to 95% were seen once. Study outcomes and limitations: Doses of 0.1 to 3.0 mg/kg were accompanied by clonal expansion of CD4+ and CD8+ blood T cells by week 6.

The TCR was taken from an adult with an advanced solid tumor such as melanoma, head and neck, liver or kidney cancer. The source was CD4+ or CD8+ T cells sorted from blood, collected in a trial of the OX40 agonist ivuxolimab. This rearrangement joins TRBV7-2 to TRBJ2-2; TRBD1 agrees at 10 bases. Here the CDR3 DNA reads TGTGCCAGCAGCCTCGACAGGGGGCGTAACACCGGGGAGCTGTTTTTT. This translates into CASSLDRGRNTGELFF. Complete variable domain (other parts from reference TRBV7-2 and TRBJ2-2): GAGVSQSPSNKVTEKGKDVELRCDPISGHTALYWYRQSLGQGLEFLIYFQGNSAPDKSGLPSDRFSAERTGGSVSTLTIQRTQQEDSAVYLCASSLDRGRNTGELFFGEGSRLTVL.